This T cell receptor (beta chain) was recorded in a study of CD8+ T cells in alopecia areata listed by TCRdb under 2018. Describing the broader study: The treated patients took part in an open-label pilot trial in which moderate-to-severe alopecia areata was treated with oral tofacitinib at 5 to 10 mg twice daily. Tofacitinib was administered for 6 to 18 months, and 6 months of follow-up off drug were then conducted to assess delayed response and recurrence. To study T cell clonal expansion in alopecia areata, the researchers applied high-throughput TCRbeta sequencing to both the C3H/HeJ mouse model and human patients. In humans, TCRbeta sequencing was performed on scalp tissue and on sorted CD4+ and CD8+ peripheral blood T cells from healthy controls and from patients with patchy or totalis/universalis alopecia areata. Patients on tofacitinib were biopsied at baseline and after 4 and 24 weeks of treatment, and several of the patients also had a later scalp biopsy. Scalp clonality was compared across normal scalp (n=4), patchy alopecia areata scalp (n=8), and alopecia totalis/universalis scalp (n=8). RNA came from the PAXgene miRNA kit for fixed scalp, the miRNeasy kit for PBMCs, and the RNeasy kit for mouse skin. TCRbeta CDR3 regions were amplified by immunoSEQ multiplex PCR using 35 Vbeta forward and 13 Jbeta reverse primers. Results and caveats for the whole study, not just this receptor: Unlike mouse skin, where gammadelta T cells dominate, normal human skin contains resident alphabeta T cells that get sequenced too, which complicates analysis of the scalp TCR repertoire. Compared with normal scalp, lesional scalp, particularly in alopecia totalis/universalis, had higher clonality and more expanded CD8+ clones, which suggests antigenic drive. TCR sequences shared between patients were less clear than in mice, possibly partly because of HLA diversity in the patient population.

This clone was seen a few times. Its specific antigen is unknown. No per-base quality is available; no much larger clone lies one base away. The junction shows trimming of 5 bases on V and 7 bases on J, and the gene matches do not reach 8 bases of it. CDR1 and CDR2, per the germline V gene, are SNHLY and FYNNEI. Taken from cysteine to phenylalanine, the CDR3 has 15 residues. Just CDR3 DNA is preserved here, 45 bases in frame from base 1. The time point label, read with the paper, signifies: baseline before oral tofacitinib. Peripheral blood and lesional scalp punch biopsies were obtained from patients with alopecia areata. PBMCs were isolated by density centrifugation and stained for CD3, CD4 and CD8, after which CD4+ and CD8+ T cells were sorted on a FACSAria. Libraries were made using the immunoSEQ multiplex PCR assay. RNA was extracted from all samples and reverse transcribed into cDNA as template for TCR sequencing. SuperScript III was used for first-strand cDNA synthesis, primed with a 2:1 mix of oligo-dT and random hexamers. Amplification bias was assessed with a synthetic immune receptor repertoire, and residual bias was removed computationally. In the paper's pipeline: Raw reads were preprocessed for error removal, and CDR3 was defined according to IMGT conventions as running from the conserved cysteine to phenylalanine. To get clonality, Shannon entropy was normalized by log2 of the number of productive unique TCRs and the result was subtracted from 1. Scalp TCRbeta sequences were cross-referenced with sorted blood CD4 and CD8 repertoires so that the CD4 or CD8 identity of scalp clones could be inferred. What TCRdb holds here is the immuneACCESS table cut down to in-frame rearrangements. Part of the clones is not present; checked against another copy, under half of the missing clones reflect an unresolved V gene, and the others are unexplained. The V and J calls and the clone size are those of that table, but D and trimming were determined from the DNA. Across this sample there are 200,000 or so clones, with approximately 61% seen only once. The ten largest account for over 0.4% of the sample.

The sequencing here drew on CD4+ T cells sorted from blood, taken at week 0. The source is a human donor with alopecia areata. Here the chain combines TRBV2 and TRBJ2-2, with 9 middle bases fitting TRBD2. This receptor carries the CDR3 CASSQGTSFGGELFF. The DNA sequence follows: TGTGCCAGCAGTCAAGGGACTAGCTTTGGCGGGGAGCTGTTTTTT.